This T cell receptor (beta chain) is from a study of shared clonotypes between healthy human individuals. Study-wide points: Only blood was sampled, and tissue TCR repertoires likely differ from blood ones.

The run depth of the assay was deep. The unsorted PBMC sample used ten immunoSEQ deep assay plates. As originally analysed: Quality scores were absent from the junction-only immunoSEQ sequences, so filtering differed. Some clones are missing from TCRdb's copy, which holds only in-frame ones; the method was immunoSEQ multiplex PCR. V and J calls plus clone size are reproduced from that table; the DNA served to infer D and trimming. The table shows some 510,000 clones, with 79% occurring only once. As to this clone: What it recognizes is unknown.

Sequenced input: PBMCs. The clonotype originates from a woman in her thirties or forties in good health. Some clones in this sample may be carry-over from other donors' samples.

CDR3 in DNA: TGTGCCTGGAGTGTACTATCAGGGGGGGACCAGCCCCAGCATTTT. This codes for CAWSVLSGGDQPQHF. The V gene is TRBV30, the J gene TRBJ1-5, with TRBD1 identical over 7 bases. Germline CDR1 GTSNPN, CDR2 SVGIG (reference sequence). Unmatched junction bases numbered 9, after V lost 0 bases and J lost 7 bases. The CDR3 is made up of 15 amino acids.